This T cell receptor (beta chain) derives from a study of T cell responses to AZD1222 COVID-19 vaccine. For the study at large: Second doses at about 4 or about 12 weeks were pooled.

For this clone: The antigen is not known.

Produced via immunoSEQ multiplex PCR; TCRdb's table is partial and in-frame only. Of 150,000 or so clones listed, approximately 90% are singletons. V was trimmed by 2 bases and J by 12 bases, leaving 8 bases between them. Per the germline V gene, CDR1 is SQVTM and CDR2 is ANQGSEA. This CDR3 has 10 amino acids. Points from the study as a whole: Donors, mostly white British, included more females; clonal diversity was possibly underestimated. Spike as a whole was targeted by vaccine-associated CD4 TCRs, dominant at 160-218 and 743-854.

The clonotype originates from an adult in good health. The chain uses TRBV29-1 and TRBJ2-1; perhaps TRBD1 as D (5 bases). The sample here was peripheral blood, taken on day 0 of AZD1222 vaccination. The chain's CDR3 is CSVEQGPQFF. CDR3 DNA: TGCAGCGTTGAACAGGGCCCGCAGTTCTTC.